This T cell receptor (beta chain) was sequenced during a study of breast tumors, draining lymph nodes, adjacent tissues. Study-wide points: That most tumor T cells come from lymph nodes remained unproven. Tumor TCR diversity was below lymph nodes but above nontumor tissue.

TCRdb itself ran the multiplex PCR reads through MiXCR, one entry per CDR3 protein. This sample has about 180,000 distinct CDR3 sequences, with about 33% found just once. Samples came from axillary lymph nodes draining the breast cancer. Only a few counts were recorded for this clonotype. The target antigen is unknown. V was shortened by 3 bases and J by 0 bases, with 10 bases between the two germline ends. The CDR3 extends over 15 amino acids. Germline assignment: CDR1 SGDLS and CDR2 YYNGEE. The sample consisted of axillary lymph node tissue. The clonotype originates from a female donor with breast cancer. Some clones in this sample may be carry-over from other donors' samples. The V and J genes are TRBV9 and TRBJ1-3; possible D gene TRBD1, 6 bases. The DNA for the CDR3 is TGTGCCAGCAGCGGGACGGGGGCCTCTGGAAACACCATATATTTT. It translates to CASSGTGASGNTIYF.